The clone carrying this T cell receptor (beta chain) was seen a handful of times. What it recognizes is unknown. A multiplex PCR was run with 60 Vbeta primers and 13 Jbeta primers. Assay: immunoSEQ multiplex PCR; the TCRdb copy retains only in-frame clones and omits some. The repertoire holds about 120,000 clones, with around 79% as singletons. This CDR3 comprises 13 residues. Per germline, CDR1 SGHDT and CDR2 YYEEEE. V was clipped by 4 bases and J by 8 bases; unmatched bases: 8. The entry originates in a study of cytomegalovirus exposure and HLA in healthy donors. Study outcomes and limitations: Within the data, a cluster of highly shared sequence variants was likely a sequencing artifact.

The clonotype comes from a woman aged 25 to 39 in good health and CMV-seropositive. The sample was PBMCs. This chain joins TRBV5-6 and TRBJ1-2; 7 nucleotides match TRBD1. This CDR3 reads CASSRQGVGGYTF. In DNA form, the CDR3 reads TGTGCCAGCAGCCGACAGGGTGTAGGAGGCTACACCTTC. Filled out from reference TRBV5-6 and TRBJ1-2, the complete variable domain reads DAGVTQSPTHLIKTRGQQVTLRCSPKSGHDTVSWYQQALGQGPQFIFQYYEEEERQRGNFPDRFSGHQFPNYSSELNVNALLLGDSALYLCASSRQGVGGYTFGSGTRLTVV.